The sample holds many counts of the clone carrying this T cell receptor beta chain. What it recognizes is unknown. The sample is drawn from a study of T cells in Graves' hyperthyroidism and ophthalmopathy. The study's findings and limits: Before onset, by a median of around 6.4 months, the model predicted ophthalmopathy.

RNA transcripts gave rise to amplified TCR beta CDR3 regions. A first-round RT-PCR of the TCR CDR3 used the HTBI primer set. MiXCR was run by TCRdb on the multiplex PCR reads, yielding one entry per CDR3 protein. The sample yields around 600,000 distinct CDR3 sequences, more than 12% seen once. CDR1 MNHNS and CDR2 SASEGT come from the germline V gene. Trimming removed 5 bases from V and 8 bases from J, with 16 bases in between. The CDR3 runs to 14 residues. The sequence derives from a woman in her fifties or sixties with Graves' ophthalmopathy. Sequences were obtained from blood. The J gene is TRBJ2-1, the V gene TRBV6-1; D might be TRBD2 (5 bases). In DNA form, the CDR3 reads TGTGCCAGCAGTTATGGCTCCGAGGGCGATGAGCAGTTCTTC. Its protein product is CASSYGSEGDEQFF.